This TCR beta chain originates from a study of blood T cell repertoires in COVID-19. Study-wide background: The United States, Italy and Spain supplied acute and convalescent COVID-19 samples. From T cells, B-cell-depleted T cells, or PBMCs came the material, which was cDNA or gDNA.

Methods used by the authors: Amplification with reference gene primers provided the estimates of nucleated cell counts. The repertoire was sequenced with immunoSEQ multiplex PCR; TCRdb's copy has only in-frame clones and lacks some. The DNA was the basis for D and trimming; V, J and clone size are from that table. Of about 250,000 clones in the sample, about 80% were seen once. The germline V gene has CDR1 LGHDT and CDR2 YNNKEL (reference sequence). Trimming removed 2 bases at V and 2 bases at J, with 15 bases between. This CDR3 comprises 17 residues. J is TRBJ2-2 and V is TRBV3-1 (or the pseudogene TRBV3-2), with D hard to call. The sequence came from a man aged 50-60 years with active or convalescent COVID-19. The specimen sequenced was peripheral blood. Here the CDR3 DNA reads TGTGCCAGCAGCCAAAGTAGAGGCCCCCAAAACACCGGGGAGCTGTTTTTT. Protein sequence: CASSQSRGPQNTGELFF.